The 3 T cell receptor beta chains reported below all come from one sample, sequenced in a study of low-dose radiotherapy and immunotherapy resistance in tumors. Stated time point: before trial treatment. TRAV- and TRBV-specific primers were used for first-strand cDNA, which covered alpha and beta chains. TCRs were put through around 20 PCR cycles of amplification with Phusion. A constant-region primer and the V-primer adapter served as the primer pair. In TCRdb, the reads were re-called with MiXCR into one record per CDR3 protein. The table lists about 39,000 distinct CDR3 sequences, roughly 30% of them singletons. The sample consisted of PBMCs, taken before treatment. The receptors were sampled from a male donor with gallbladder cancer.

On this clonotype: As the CDR3 is not closed by the conserved phenylalanine or tryptophan, this likely results from a read error. Because the CDR3's place on the DNA is in doubt, the DNA is left out and the CDR3 is given as listed by TCRdb. This rearrangement joins TRBV6-2 or TRBV6-3 to TRBJ2-1; the table calls TRBD2, which could not be checked here. CDR1 is MNHEY and CDR2 is SVGEGT in the germline V gene. A total of 12 residues make up the CDR3, ends included. CDR3: CASSDPLAGVIL.

The chain uses TRBV20-1 and TRBJ2-1; 13 nucleotides match TRBD2. CDR1 is DFQATT, CDR2 SNEGSKA, per germline (reference sequence). The CDR3 is 12 residues long. J lost 7 bases, V lost 7 bases, and 1 base had no gene match. CDR3 protein: CSGTSGGNEQFF. The CDR3, as DNA: TGCAGTGGGACTAGCGGGGGAAATGAGCAGTTCTTC.

This clonotype was picked up many times. J is TRBJ2-2 and V is TRBV5-1, with D perhaps matching TRBD1 (5 bases). Germline lookup yields CDR1 SGHRS and CDR2 YFSETQ. The CDR3 totals 15 residues. V lost 4 bases and J 1 base, leaving 11 bases between the germline ends. CDR3 DNA sequence: TGCGCCAGCAGCCAAACTGGACAGAACACCGGGGAGCTGTTTTTT. Its translation is CASSQTGQNTGELFF.